This TCR beta chain was observed in a study of long-term antiretroviral therapy in people with HIV. General study findings and limits: Post-ART diversity increased but stayed below transplant donor controls.

The trim removed 4 bases at V and 3 bases at J, leaving 6 bases unmatched. Looked up from germline, CDR1 is ENHRY and CDR2 is SYGVKD. The CDR3 totals 15 residues. Worth noting for this clone: Its antigen is unknown.

Sequencing relied on immunoSEQ assay v3.0, run at survey level. Sequencing of each sample targeted roughly 35,000-55,000 T-cell genomes. The data were produced by immunoSEQ multiplex PCR, yet TCRdb's version contains in-frame clones alone and is incomplete. The sample has some 43,000 clones; approximately 89% are singletons. This clonotype was sampled from a woman between 50 and 59 years old with HIV. The sequenced sample was unsorted PBMCs, obtained 0.1 years before starting antiretroviral therapy. The chain has TRBV10-3 and TRBJ2-7, with TRBD1 matching 10 bases. The CDR3 DNA follows: TGTGCCATCAGTGGACGAGGGACAGGGGACTACGAGCAGTACTTC. Encoded protein: CAISGRGTGDYEQYF.